These 9 T cell receptor beta chains were all obtained from the same sample, sequenced in a study of blood T cells in healthy people across ages. PCR was performed a second time for about 7 to 11 cycles using a sample-barcoded 5' primer and a J-beta primer mix. Each CDR3 protein is one row after TCRdb ran MiXCR on the 5' RACE reads. This table holds about a million distinct CDR3 sequences, roughly half found once. Sequencing input: blood. Source of these receptors: a woman in her sixties or seventies in good health.

The rearrangement links TRBV7-2 to TRBJ2-7; a possible D gene is TRBD1 (7 bases). CDR1 is SGHTA and CDR2 is FQGNSA in the germline V gene. The CDR3 runs to 15 residues. Between the trimmed V and J ends, which lost 2 bases and 1 base, there was a span of 12 bases. The CDR3 coding sequence is TGTGCCAGCAGCTTACGACAGGGAGGTTCCTACGAGCAGTACTTC. It codes for CASSLRQGGSYEQYF.

This clonotype has ten or more counts. The chain links TRBV12-3 or TRBV12-4 to TRBJ2-5; D remains unclear. This CDR3 has 15 amino acids. Between the trimmed V and J ends, which lost 0 bases and 5 bases, there was a span of 13 bases. CDR3 DNA sequence: TGTGCCAGCAGTTTAGCGCAAAGGTTGCGGGAGACCCAGTACTTC. Its protein product is CASSLAQRLRETQYF.

A remark on this clonotype: Its ends do not fully match the called genes, so a read error is possible. The chain employs TRBV11-1 and TRBJ2-5; 7 nucleotides line up with TRBD1. CDR1 and CDR2 from the germline V gene are SGHAT and FQDESV (reference sequence). CDR3 length: 15 residues. CDR3 sequence: CAGSSRTGLEETQYF. The CDR3 DNA sequence: TGTGCCGGCAGCAGTAGGACAGGTTTGGAAGAGACCCAGTACTTC. Supplemented by reference TRBV11-1 and TRBJ2-5, the full variable domain reads EAEVAQSPRYKITEKSQAVAFWCDPISGHATLYWYRQILGQGPELLVQFQDESVVDDSQLPKDRFSAERLKGVDSTLKIQPAELGDSAMYLCAGSSRTGLEETQYFGPGTRLLVL.

The chain couples TRBV7-6 to TRBJ2-7; D is tentatively TRBD1 or TRBD2 (5 bases each). Trimming took off 0 bases at V and 0 bases at J, with 15 bases between the two ends. Germline CDR1 reads SGHVS; CDR2 reads FNYEAQ. The CDR3 length is 17 residues. The CDR3 loop is CASSLAGWDQGSYEQYF. The CDR3 DNA is TGTGCCAGCAGCTTAGCGGGTTGGGACCAGGGCTCCTACGAGCAGTACTTC.

This clonotype was found a few times. This sequence joins TRBV25-1 and TRBJ1-5; weak D call: TRBD1 (6 bases). Germline V lookup: CDR1 MGHDK, CDR2 SYGVNS. The CDR3 consists of 14 residues. Trimming stripped 6 bases from V and 3 bases from J, with 12 bases between. CDR3 nucleotides: TGTGCCAGCAGCCCAGGACAGCTCAATCAGCCCCAGCATTTT. Amino acid sequence: CASSPGQLNQPQHF.

This clonotype was seen a handful of times. This chain links TRBV4-2 with TRBJ2-7; D is uncertain. Germline V gene lookup returns CDR1 LGHNA and CDR2 YNFKEQ. Trimming took off 1 base at V and 2 bases at J, with 12 bases between the two ends. This CDR3 spans 15 amino acids. The CDR3 is CASSQVGPATYEQYF. In DNA, the CDR3 is TGTGCCAGCAGCCAAGTTGGACCAGCTACCTACGAGCAGTACTTC.

V usage is TRBV7-3 and J usage is TRBJ2-3, with a tentative D call TRBD2 (7 bases). Germline CDR1 SGHTA, CDR2 FQGTGA. V lost 1 base, J lost 4 bases, and 12 bases lay in between. The CDR3 loop spans 15 amino acids. In nucleotides, the CDR3 is TGTGCCAGCAGCTTAAGGGGAGGGGGAGCAGATACGCAGTATTTT. It codes for CASSLRGGGADTQYF. Variable domain in full (rest from reference TRBV7-3 and TRBJ2-3): GAGVSQTPSNKVTEKGKYVELRCDPISGHTALYWYRQSLGQGPEFLIYFQGTGAADDSGLPNDRFFAVRPEGSVSTLKIQRTERGDSAVYLCASSLRGGGADTQYFGPGTRLTVL.

This clonotype was seen a few times. The V call is TRBV2, the J call TRBJ2-1; D gene uncertain. The CDR3 runs 11 residues. Germline CDR1 reads SNHLY; CDR2 reads FYNNEI. V was clipped by 8 bases and J by 8 bases, with 10 bases between them. CDR3: CASSPGHEQFF. In DNA, the CDR3 is TGTGCCAGCTCTCCCGGGCATGAGCAGTTCTTC.

This clonotype came up a few times. This chain joins TRBV28 and TRBJ1-4; 7 bases are a match to TRBD1. The CDR3 is 16 residues long. CDR1 is MDHEN and CDR2 is SYDVKM in the germline V gene. V was pared by 6 bases and J by 3 bases, with 10 bases of the junction left unmatched. CDR3 loop: CASSSTTGTANEKLFF. The CDR3 nucleotides read TGTGCCAGCAGCAGCACGACAGGGACGGCTAATGAAAAACTGTTTTTT. The full variable domain, rest sourced from reference TRBV28 and TRBJ1-4, is DVKVTQSSRYLVKRTGEKVFLECVQDMDHENMFWYRQDPGLGLRLIYFSYDVKMKEKGDIPEGYSVSREKKERFSLILESASTNQTSMYLCASSSTTGTANEKLFFGSGTQLSVL.